A selection of T cell receptor beta chains follows, all from one sample in a study of shared clonotypes between healthy human individuals. The assay was immunoSEQ multiplex PCR, and TCRdb's table has in-frame clones only and misses some. The table includes under 750,000 clones, over 55% detected once. The sequenced sample was memory CD4+ T cells sorted from blood. These receptors originate from a woman younger than 45 in good health. The CDR3 runs from the conserved cysteine through the conserved F or W. The D gene is left open where the match is weak. Clone sizes are given selectively: once, few, many, or a class where the clone is expanded.

V	J	D	size	DNA	CDR3
TRBV4-2	TRBJ1-4	TRBD1	.	TGTGCCAGCAGCCAAGAATTGGGACAGGGGCCTTTCAATGAAAAACTGTTTTTT	CASSQELGQGPFNEKLFF
TRBV7-3	TRBJ2-5	.	.	TGTGCCAGCAGCTTAGTCGGGGGCAGCTCCCAAGAGACCCAGTACTTC	CASSLVGGSSQETQYF
TRBV13	TRBJ2-7	TRBD2	.	TGTGCCAGCAGCCGAATCCGAAGCGGGATTTACTACGAGCAGTACTTC	CASSRIRSGIYYEQYF
TRBV28	TRBJ1-5	.	.	TGTGCCAGCAGTTTAGGGGGCCGACGACTCAATCCAAATCAGCCCCAGCATTTT	CASSLGGRRLNPNQPQHF
TRBV19	TRBJ1-5	.	.	TGTGCCAGTAGTATCGTTCTCGACAATCAGCCCCAGCATTTT	CASSIVLDNQPQHF
TRBV28	TRBJ1-1	.	.	TGTGCCAGCAGTTTGCATGCAGGAAAAAACACTGAAGCTTTCTTT	CASSLHAGKNTEAFF
TRBV6-5	TRBJ2-1	.	.	TGTGCCAGCAGTTTTCGGAGGAACAACTACAATGAGCAGTTCTTC	CASSFRRNNYNEQFF
TRBV15	TRBJ1-5	.	.	TGTGCCACCAGCAGAAAGAGGACAGATCATAGCAATCAGCCCCAGCATTTT	CATSRKRTDHSNQPQHF
TRBV6-1	TRBJ2-7	TRBD2	.	TGTGCCAGCAGTCCTCTAGCGGGAGGAACCTACGAGCAGTACTTC	CASSPLAGGTYEQYF
TRBV5-6	TRBJ2-7	.	.	TGTGCCAGCAGCTTGGACCCCGGAACGAAAAAGCAGTACTTC	CASSLDPGTKKQYF
TRBV5-1	TRBJ2-1	TRBD2	.	TGCGCCAGCAGCTATCCCGCGGGAGTCGCAGGGTTCAGGTCCTACAATGAGCAGTTCTTC	CASSYPAGVAGFRSYNEQFF
TRBV6-1	TRBJ2-2	.	.	TGTGCCAGCCGGGGTTTGTCAGGATATTACGGGGAGCTGTTTTTT	CASRGLSGYYGELFF
TRBV7-3	TRBJ2-2	TRBD1	.	TGTGCCAGCAGCTTAAGTAGTCGGACAGGGGGTTTCGGGGAGCTGTTTTTT	CASSLSSRTGGFGELFF
TRBV5-1	TRBJ2-7	TRBD2	.	TGCGCCAGCAGCACCGGGACTAGCGGGCTCGAGCAGTACTTC	CASSTGTSGLEQYF
TRBV25-1	TRBJ2-1	TRBD2	.	TGTGCCAGCATAGGTGGGACTAGTTCAAATGAGCAGTTCTTC	CASIGGTSSNEQFF
TRBV7-9	TRBJ2-1	.	.	TGTGCCAGCAGCTCCCCAGAGAGCTCCTACAATGAGCAGTTCTTC	CASSSPESSYNEQFF
TRBV11-2	TRBJ2-1	.	.	TGTGCCAGCAGCTTAAGAGTGGGCTCCTACAATGAGCAGTTCTTC	CASSLRVGSYNEQFF
TRBV5-1	TRBJ2-1	TRBD1	.	TGCGCCAGCAGCTTGGTTTCAGGGGGCTTTAGGAATGAGCAGTTCTTC	CASSLVSGGFRNEQFF
TRBV30	TRBJ2-1	.	once	TGTGCCTGGAGTGAGTCACCGGGTGAGCAGTTCTTC	CAWSESPGEQFF
TRBV5-1	TRBJ2-3	.	.	TGCGCCAGCAGCTTGGTTGGCAGCTACACAGATACGCAGTATTTT	CASSLVGSYTDTQYF
TRBV7-9	TRBJ2-1	.	.	TGTGCCAGCAGCTTAGTTCCGGGGGATGAGCAGTTCTTC	CASSLVPGDEQFF
TRBV5-6	TRBJ2-7	.	.	TGTGCCAGCAGGGCGGAGGGTAGAGAATACGAGCAGTACTTC	CASRAEGREYEQYF